The T cell receptor (beta chain) described here comes from a study of healthy donors' naive CD4 and CD8 T cells. Findings of the study overall: Naive CD4+ and CD8+ cells reportedly differed in usage of most V and J genes. Chains were not paired, since alpha and beta were sequenced in bulk.

This clonotype was seen a single time. Its antigen is not identified. One end of the junction is discordant with germline, which a read error may explain. Starting from 500 ng of total RNA, TCR libraries were made with linear amplification. Methods used by the authors: Sequencing covered more than 60,000 rearranged alpha-chain transcripts across about 5 healthy donors. TCRdb passed the reads through MiXCR, listing each CDR3 protein once. In this record, the V and J calls reflect TCRdb's handling and not the investigators' own analysis. The repertoire consists of approximately 180,000 distinct CDR3 sequences, with 65% to 75% occurring once and the leading ten covering roughly 2.3%. Germline lookup yields CDR1 MNHEY and CDR2 SVGAGI. The length of the CDR3 is 13 residues.

The genes are TRBV6-5 and TRBJ2-7, with D possibly matching TRBD1 (5 bases). The sample was naive CD4+ and CD8+ T cells sorted from blood, pooled from several donors. This receptor was identified in a pool of human donors in good health; the sample pools cells from several healthy donors. The CDR3 DNA follows: TGTACCAGCAGTTACCCAGACAGCTACGGGCAGTACTTC. Translating it yields CTSSYPDSYGQYF.